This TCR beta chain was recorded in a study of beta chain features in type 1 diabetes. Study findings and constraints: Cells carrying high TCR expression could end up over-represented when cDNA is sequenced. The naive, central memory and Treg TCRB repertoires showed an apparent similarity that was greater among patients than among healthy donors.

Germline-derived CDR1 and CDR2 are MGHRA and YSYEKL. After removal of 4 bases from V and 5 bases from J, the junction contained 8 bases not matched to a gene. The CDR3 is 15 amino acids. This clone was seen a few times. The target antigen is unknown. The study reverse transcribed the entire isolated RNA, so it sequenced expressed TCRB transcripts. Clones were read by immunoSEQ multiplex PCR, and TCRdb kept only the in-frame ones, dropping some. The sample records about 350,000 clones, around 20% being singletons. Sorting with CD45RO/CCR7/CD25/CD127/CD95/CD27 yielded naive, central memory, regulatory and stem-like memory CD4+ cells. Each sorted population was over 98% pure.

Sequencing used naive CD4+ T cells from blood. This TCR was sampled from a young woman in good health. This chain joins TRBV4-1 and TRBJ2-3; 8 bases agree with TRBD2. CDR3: CASSPSGWVEDTQYF. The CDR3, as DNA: TGCGCCAGCAGCCCTAGCGGGTGGGTTGAAGATACGCAGTATTTT.